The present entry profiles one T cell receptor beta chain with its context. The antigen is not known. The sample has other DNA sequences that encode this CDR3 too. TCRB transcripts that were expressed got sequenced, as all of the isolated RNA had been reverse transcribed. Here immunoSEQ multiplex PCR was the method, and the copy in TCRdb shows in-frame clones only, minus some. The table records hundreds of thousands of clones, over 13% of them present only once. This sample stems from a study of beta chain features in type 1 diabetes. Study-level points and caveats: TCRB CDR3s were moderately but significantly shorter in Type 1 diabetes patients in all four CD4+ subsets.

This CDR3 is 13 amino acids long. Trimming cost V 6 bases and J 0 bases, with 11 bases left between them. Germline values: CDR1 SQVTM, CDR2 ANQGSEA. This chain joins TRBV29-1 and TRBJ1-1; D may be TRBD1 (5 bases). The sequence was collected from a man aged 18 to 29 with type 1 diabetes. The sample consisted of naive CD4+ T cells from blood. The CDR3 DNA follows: TGCAGCGTCTCGGGACGGTTGAACACTGAAGCTTTCTTT. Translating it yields CSVSGRLNTEAFF.